This entry is about one T cell receptor beta chain. This entry comes from a study of blood T cell repertoires in COVID-19. The wider study: Researchers got acute and convalescent COVID-19 samples from the United States, Italy and Spain.

Trimming took off 2 bases at V and 3 bases at J, with 10 bases between the two ends. CDR1 and CDR2 from the germline V gene are MNHNS and SASEGT. The CDR3 has 14 amino acids. Libraries were prepared by immunoSEQ multiplex PCR; TCRdb keeps only in-frame clonotypes and omits some of them. The data contain about 330,000 clones, 80% to 90% of them singletons. Sequencing used peripheral blood. The sequence was obtained from a woman aged 45-60 years with acute or convalescent COVID-19. This chain uses TRBV6-1 with TRBJ1-2; D unresolved. The CDR3 loop reads CASSELDPYYGYTF. In DNA form, the CDR3 reads TGTGCCAGCAGTGAACTAGACCCCTACTATGGCTACACCTTC.